This paragraph covers one T cell receptor (beta chain) sequence. Its antigen is still unknown. These data belong to a study of T cell responses to AZD1222 COVID-19 vaccine. Findings and caveats of the study: Variant regions that are unmutated are reportedly the target of nearly half of spike-specific TCRs. Baseline seropositives among AZD1222 recipients totaled only six. Most donors were white British and more were female, and clonal diversity was possibly underestimated.

Assay used: immunoSEQ multiplex PCR; TCRdb lists only in-frame clones, some missing. This sample has 150,000 to 200,000 clones, with almost 95% found just once. The source of this sequence is an adult in good health. Source: peripheral blood, taken on day 0 of AZD1222 vaccination.

This CDR3 reads CASSPLGQEQYF. CDR3 coding DNA: TGTGCCAGCAGCCCCCTCGGGCAAGAGCAGTACTTC. The chain uses TRBV7-2 and TRBJ2-7; D unclear. Between the trimmed V and J ends, which lost 5 bases and 7 bases, there was a span of 12 bases. Germline CDR1 is SGHTA and CDR2 is FQGNSA. The CDR3 has 12 amino acids.